Listed below are T cell receptor beta chains from one sample, sequenced in a study of cytomegalovirus exposure and HLA in healthy donors. Data came from immunoSEQ multiplex PCR; TCRdb stores just in-frame clones and leaves some out. In the table there are 150,000 to 200,000 clones, under 80% of which are singletons. Sequenced input: PBMCs. Every receptor here comes from a woman aged 25 to 45 in good health and CMV-seropositive. Each CDR3 is given with its conserved first and last residue. Each record gives: D gene, J gene, V gene, clone size, CDR3 DNA, CDR3 protein. The D gene is left open where the match is weak. Size is stated for part of the rows, as once, few or many counts, or as a class when the clone is expanded.

>.|TRBJ1-1|TRBV5-4|.
TGTGCCAGCAGCCGGGGGGGAAGGGGAGGGAGCACGGTTTCTGAAGCTTTCTTT
CASSRGGRGGSTVSEAFF
>TRBD2|TRBJ2-7|TRBV4-1|.
TGCGCCAGCAGCTATGCTAGGGAGGGCGAGCAGTACTTC
CASSYAREGEQYF
>.|TRBJ1-5|TRBV6-5|.
TGTGCCAGCAGTTGGCAGGGCAATCAGCCCCAGCATTTT
CASSWQGNQPQHF
>TRBD1|TRBJ1-6|TRBV28|.
TGTGCCAGCCGGACAGGGGGACCCTCGAATTCACCCCTCCACTTT
CASRTGGPSNSPLHF
>TRBD2|TRBJ2-3|TRBV30|.
TGTGCCTGGAGTGTACCCGCGGGGGGAAGGGATACGCAGTATTTT
CAWSVPAGGRDTQYF
>TRBD1|TRBJ1-2|TRBV4-2|.
TGTGCCAGCAGCCAAGGGACAGGGTACTATGGCTACACCTTC
CASSQGTGYYGYTF
>.|TRBJ1-2|TRBV4-1|.
TGCGCCAGCAGCCAACACCAGAGGAGAGGGGGCTATGGCTACACCTTC
CASSQHQRRGGYGYTF
>.|TRBJ1-6|TRBV7-2|few
TGTGCCAGCAGCCTTCGCGCAGGGGACCATTCACCCCTCCACTTT
CASSLRAGDHSPLHF
>TRBD1|TRBJ1-1|TRBV7-2|.
TGTGCCAGCAGCTTAGGTGGGACAGCGAACACTGAAGCTTTCTTT
CASSLGGTANTEAFF
>TRBD2|TRBJ2-1|TRBV9|.
TGTGCCAGCAGCAACTTCTTAGCGGGGGGGAAGAATGAGCAGTTCTTC
CASSNFLAGGKNEQFF
>.|TRBJ2-7|TRBV11-2|.
TGTGCCAGCATCGACAGAGGATTCTACGAGCAGTACTTC
CASIDRGFYEQYF
>TRBD2|TRBJ2-3|TRBV7-2|.
TGTGCCAGCACCAGGGGCGGGGGGGCCGCAGATACGCAGTATTTT
CASTRGGGAADTQYF
>.|TRBJ2-7|TRBV29-1|.
TGCAGCGCCTTGGGACATACCTACGCGCAGTACTTC
CSALGHTYAQYF
>.|TRBJ1-1|TRBV6-5|.
TGTGCCACGTCACTAACAGGGCTAATGAACACTGAAGCTTTCTTT
CATSLTGLMNTEAFF
>TRBD2|TRBJ2-7|TRBV7-2|.
TGTGCCAGCAGCTTAAGTGGGACTAGCGGGGGGAGGTACGAGCAGTACTTC
CASSLSGTSGGRYEQYF
>TRBD1|TRBJ2-5|TRBV18|.
TGTGCCACCGGACAGGAGAAAGAGACCCAGTACTTC
CATGQEKETQYF
>TRBD2|TRBJ2-5|TRBV11-2|.
TGTGCCAGCAGCCACGGGACTAGCGGGGGGCTGCAAGAGACCCAGTACTTC
CASSHGTSGGLQETQYF
>.|TRBJ1-2|TRBV19|.
TGTGCCAGTAGTATATCACAGTCTTTCTATGGCTACACCTTC
CASSISQSFYGYTF
>.|TRBJ1-2|TRBV1|.
TGCACCAGCAGCCAGGGATGGGACAAAGGGCTCTATGGCTACACCTTC
CTSSQGWDKGLYGYTF
>.|TRBJ2-7|TRBV28|few
TGTGCCAGCAGTTTAATGACAGACCGCTACCTAGACGAGCAGTACTTC
CASSLMTDRYLDEQYF
>TRBD2|TRBJ2-7|TRBV7-2|few
TGTGCCAGCAGCTTACTCGGGGGGTATAGCTCCTACGAGCAGTACTTC
CASSLLGGYSSYEQYF
>TRBD2|TRBJ2-3|TRBV7-2|.
TGTGCCAGCAGCCCCCGGGGGGTCACAGATACGCAGTATTTT
CASSPRGVTDTQYF
>.|TRBJ1-4|TRBV6-1|.
TGTGCCAGCAGCCATCGGGGTCGGGTTGAAAAACTGTTTTTT
CASSHRGRVEKLFF
>.|TRBJ2-6|TRBV5-4|.
TGTGCCAGCAGCCTCGACTACTACTCTGGGGCCAACGTCCTGACTTTC
CASSLDYYSGANVLTF
>.|TRBJ1-3|TRBV5-1|few
TGCGCCAGCAGCCTCTCCTCTGGAAACACCATATATTTT
CASSLSSGNTIYF
>TRBD1|TRBJ2-3|TRBV4-2|.
TGTGCCAGCAGCCCGTTAAATCAATTCGGGACAGGCACAGATACGCAGTATTTT
CASSPLNQFGTGTDTQYF
>.|TRBJ1-5|TRBV7-9|.
TGTGCCAGCAGCTTAGAAGGACAGTCTGGGAGCAATCAGCCCCAGCATTTT
CASSLEGQSGSNQPQHF
>.|TRBJ2-2|TRBV15|.
TGTGCCACCAGCAGAGAGGGGGGAACCGGGGAGCTGTTTTTT
CATSREGGTGELFF
>.|TRBJ2-5|TRBV19|few
TGTGCCAGTAGTATGTGGAGGGAAGAGACCCAGTACTTC
CASSMWREETQYF
>.|TRBJ2-2|TRBV4-1|.
TGCGCCAGCAGCCACCTCGCGGGGAGCACCGGGGAGCTGTTTTTT
CASSHLAGSTGELFF
>.|TRBJ2-7|TRBV28|few
TGTGCCAGCAGTTTGGGGCAGGGGCGCTACGAGCAGTACTTC
CASSLGQGRYEQYF
>TRBD2|TRBJ2-1|TRBV14|.
TGTGCCAGCAGCTCCTTGGGGCGGGGGGAGTTCAATGAGCAGTTCTTC
CASSSLGRGEFNEQFF
>TRBD1|TRBJ2-2|TRBV5-4|few
TGTGCCAGCAGCCCGGCACAGGGGGCGGACACCGGGGAGCTGTTTTTT
CASSPAQGADTGELFF
>.|TRBJ1-4|TRBV5-6|.
TGTGCCAGCAGCCTCAGGAGGGGAGGTGAAAAACTGTTTTTT
CASSLRRGGEKLFF
>TRBD1|TRBJ1-5|TRBV5-5|.
TGTGCCAGCAGCTTGGGACCCGGGACAGGGGCCTTTAGCAATCAGCCCCAGCATTTT
CASSLGPGTGAFSNQPQHF
>TRBD2|TRBJ2-3|TRBV10-3|once
TGTGCCATCAGTGAGTCAAAGACTAGCGGGGTGTTGGATACGCAGTATTTT
CAISESKTSGVLDTQYF
>TRBD1|TRBJ1-3|TRBV30|few
TGTGCCTGGAGCTTCCCAACAGGGGCTAATGGAAACACCATATATTTT
CAWSFPTGANGNTIYF
>TRBD2|TRBJ2-7|TRBV27|.
TGTGCCAGCGGGCTGGGGGGGGGCGAGCAGTACTTC
CASGLGGGEQYF
>.|TRBJ1-5|TRBV9|.
TGTGCCAGCAGCCTCTCTGGCGGGAGCAATCAGCCCCAGCATTTT
CASSLSGGSNQPQHF
>.|TRBJ1-2|TRBV30|few
TGTGCCCAAGGCAGGGGCTATGGCTACACCTTC
CAQGRGYGYTF
>.|TRBJ1-1|TRBV18|.
TGTGCCAGCTCCCCGGGGGTAGACACTGAAGCTTTCTTT
CASSPGVDTEAFF
>TRBD2|TRBJ2-3|TRBV4-1|.
TGCGCCAGCAGCCAAGGAAGAATGAGCGGGGGGGCAACAGATACGCAGTATTTT
CASSQGRMSGGATDTQYF
>TRBD1|TRBJ1-2|TRBV5-6|.
TGTGCCAGCACCTACAGGGGGGAGGGCTACACCTTC
CASTYRGEGYTF
>.|TRBJ2-2|TRBV15|.
TGTGCCACCAGCAGAGAGGGGGGGGCACTCGGCGGGGAGCTGTTTTTT
CATSREGGALGGELFF